This T cell receptor (beta chain) was obtained from a study of blood T cell repertoires in COVID-19. Only in-frame clones appear in the TCRdb table, and some are missing; sequencing was by immunoSEQ multiplex PCR. The table has roughly 290,000 clones, 70% to 90% seen once. Trimming cost V 6 bases and J 2 bases, with 10 bases left between them. Germline values: CDR1 SGHTA, CDR2 FQGTGA. The CDR3 contains 13 residues. J is TRBJ2-5 and V is TRBV7-3; possible D gene TRBD1, 5 bases. The TCR sequence derives from a woman in her thirties or forties who had recovered from COVID-19. The sequenced sample consisted of PBMCs or T cells enriched from blood (not recorded which). For the CDR3, the DNA is TGTGCCAGCAGTACAGGACCGCAAGAGACCCAGTACTTC. Residues: CASSTGPQETQYF.